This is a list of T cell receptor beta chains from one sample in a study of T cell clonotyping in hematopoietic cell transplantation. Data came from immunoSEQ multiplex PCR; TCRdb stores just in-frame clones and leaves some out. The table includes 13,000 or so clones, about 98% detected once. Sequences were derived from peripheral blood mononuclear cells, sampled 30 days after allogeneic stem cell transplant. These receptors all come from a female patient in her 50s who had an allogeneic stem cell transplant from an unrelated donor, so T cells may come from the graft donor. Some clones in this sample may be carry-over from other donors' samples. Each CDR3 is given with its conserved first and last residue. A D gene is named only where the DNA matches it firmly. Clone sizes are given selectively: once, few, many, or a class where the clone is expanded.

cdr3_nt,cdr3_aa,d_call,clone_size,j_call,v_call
TGTGCCAGTAGGGAAGGGGGCGGCTACACCTTC,CASREGGGYTF,TRBD1,-,TRBJ1-2,TRBV19
TGTGCCAGCAGCTTATTCGGGAATTCACCCCTCCACTTT,CASSLFGNSPLHF,-,-,TRBJ1-6,TRBV13
TGTGCCAGCAGCTTACTGAGCTACGAGCAGTACTTC,CASSLLSYEQYF,-,-,TRBJ2-7,TRBV5-6
TGTGCCTGGAGTGTTACAACTTCGAACACTGAAGCTTTCTTT,CAWSVTTSNTEAFF,-,-,TRBJ1-1,TRBV30
TGCAGCGTTGAGCAGGCCGGGGAGCTGTTTTTT,CSVEQAGELFF,-,-,TRBJ2-2,TRBV29-1
TGTGCCAGCAAAATCAAGGGGAGATACAATGAGCAGTTCTTC,CASKIKGRYNEQFF,-,few,TRBJ2-1,TRBV7-9
TGTGCCAGCAGTTACCGGGCAGAGCTTGGCAATCAGCCCCAGCATTTT,CASSYRAELGNQPQHF,-,-,TRBJ1-5,TRBV6-5
TGTGCCAGCAGGGGCCGGGAGGCGAGGTCGGCCGTCCTGACTTTC,CASRGREARSAVLTF,TRBD2,-,TRBJ2-6,TRBV2
TGTGCCTGGAGTGACCCGCTAAGCTCCTATAATTCACCCCTCCACTTT,CAWSDPLSSYNSPLHF,-,-,TRBJ1-6,TRBV30
TGTGCCAGCAGCGTAGACCGGGGGAATGAGCAGTTCTTC,CASSVDRGNEQFF,-,-,TRBJ2-1,TRBV9
TGTGCCAGCAGTGGGGTCATTGCCGGGGAGCTGTTTTTT,CASSGVIAGELFF,-,-,TRBJ2-2,TRBV2
TGTGCCACCAGCTTTAGGGGAGGGGGCGGCGAAGCTTTCTTT,CATSFRGGGGEAFF,TRBD1,-,TRBJ1-1,TRBV15
TGTGCCAGCAGCAGGACAGTTGGGGGTAATTCACCCCTCCACTTT,CASSRTVGGNSPLHF,-,-,TRBJ1-6,TRBV7-8
TGTGCCAGTAGTAGACAGGGGGTAGCTGGCTACACCTTC,CASSRQGVAGYTF,TRBD1,-,TRBJ1-2,TRBV19
TGTGCCAGCAGCTCGGGGGAGACCCAGTACTTC,CASSSGETQYF,-,-,TRBJ2-5,TRBV13
TGTGCCAGCAGCCAAGTTACAGGGGTGGATGAGCAGTTCTTC,CASSQVTGVDEQFF,TRBD1,-,TRBJ2-1,TRBV4-2
TGTGCCAGCAGTGGCAGTTGGGGTGAAAAACTGTTTTTT,CASSGSWGEKLFF,-,-,TRBJ1-4,TRBV25-1
TGTGCCAGCAGTTCCGGACGGTTTAATGAAAAACTGTTTTTT,CASSSGRFNEKLFF,-,-,TRBJ1-4,TRBV6-5
TGCAGCGTTCAGGCCTCCAATGAAAAACTGTTTTTT,CSVQASNEKLFF,-,-,TRBJ1-4,TRBV29-1
TGCGCCAGCAGCCAAGCTGGGAGTAGCGGGTACGAGCAGTACTTC,CASSQAGSSGYEQYF,TRBD2,once,TRBJ2-7,TRBV4-1
TGTGCCAGCAGCTTAGCCTACAAGGAGAGGACCCGGGGGACCCAGTACTTC,CASSLAYKERTRGTQYF,-,-,TRBJ2-5,TRBV7-8
TGTGCCAGCAGCTTAGACAGGGGGCGTGAGACCCAGTACTTC,CASSLDRGRETQYF,TRBD1,-,TRBJ2-5,TRBV7-3
TGCGCCAGCAGTGAAGGAGGCCGGTACGGAGAGACCCAGTACTTC,CASSEGGRYGETQYF,-,-,TRBJ2-5,TRBV10-2
TGTGCCAGCAGTGAATTTGGAATTGGAGTTATGAACACTGAAGCTTTCTTT,CASSEFGIGVMNTEAFF,-,-,TRBJ1-1,TRBV25-1
TGTGCCAGCAGGCAAACAGGGAGGAACACTGAAGCTTTCTTT,CASRQTGRNTEAFF,-,-,TRBJ1-1,TRBV25-1
TGTGCCAGCAGCTTAGAGATGAAACAGTTCTTT,CASSLEMKQFF,-,-,TRBJ1-1,TRBV7-9
TGTGCCAGTAGTGGACCAGACAGGGGAGGCGGCTACACCTTC,CASSGPDRGGGYTF,TRBD1,-,TRBJ1-2,TRBV19
TGTGCCATCCTGGACAGGGAAAGGGAAAAACTGTTTTTT,CAILDREREKLFF,TRBD1,-,TRBJ1-4,TRBV6-6
TGTGCCAGCAGTCCGAATTTGAACACCGGGGAGCTGTTTTTT,CASSPNLNTGELFF,-,-,TRBJ2-2,TRBV6-4
TGTGCCAGCAGCCCCCAGACTAGCGGATTCTACAATGAGCAGTTCTTC,CASSPQTSGFYNEQFF,TRBD2,-,TRBJ2-1,TRBV11-2
TGTGCCAGCAGTTCAGCGGGAGATACGCAGTATTTT,CASSSAGDTQYF,-,-,TRBJ2-3,TRBV11-2
TGTGCCAGCACGTTAGGGGGGTGGGCAGATACGCAGTATTTT,CASTLGGWADTQYF,-,-,TRBJ2-3,TRBV27
TGTGCCAGCAGCTCCCGACTAGTTGCCGATACGCAGTATTTT,CASSSRLVADTQYF,-,-,TRBJ2-3,TRBV11-2
TGTGCCAGTAGTGTTCAAGAGACCCAGTACTTC,CASSVQETQYF,-,-,TRBJ2-5,TRBV19
TGTGCCTCACAGGGGGCGAGCGGCTACACCTTC,CASQGASGYTF,TRBD1,few,TRBJ1-2,TRBV2
TGTGCCAGCAGCTTGGCAGGTGGTCAGCCCCAGCATTTT,CASSLAGGQPQHF,-,once,TRBJ1-5,TRBV5-6